The 29 T cell receptor beta chains below come from one sample, sequenced in a study of molecular identifiers for immune sequencing clone quantification. TCRdb reprocessed the PCR reads with MiXCR, giving one entry per CDR3 protein. This table holds about 510,000 distinct CDR3 sequences, about a quarter found once. The specimen sequenced was naive CD8+ T cells from blood, with Jurkat cell RNA spiked in. The subset denotes: FACS-sorted CD8+CD4-CCR7+CD45RA+ naive T cells. Receptors were obtained from a human donor in good health. Some libraries in this study had Jurkat cell RNA spiked in.

As regards this clonotype: Since a much larger clone is just one base distant, this may be a read error. The V gene is TRBV5-1, the J gene TRBJ2-7, with D hard to call. Germline CDR1 SGHRS, CDR2 YFSETQ. The CDR3 spans 14 residues. In nucleotides, the CDR3 is TGCGCCAGCAGCTTCGGCGCAGGTAGCTACGCGCAGTACTTC. Its translation is CASSFGAGSYAQYF.

Details on this clonotype: The junction shows a germline mismatch at one end, possibly a read error. The rearrangement joins TRBV29-1 to TRBJ2-7; the D gene could be TRBD1 or TRBD2 (5 bases each). The CDR3 has 14 amino acids. Looked up from germline, CDR1 is SQVTM and CDR2 is ANQGSEA. CDR3 in DNA: TGCAGCGTTGTTTTCGGGACCCTGAGCTACGGGCAGTACTTC. As protein: CSVVFGTLSYGQYF.

This clonotype showed up many times. The genes are TRBV29-1 and TRBJ2-7; the D gene could be TRBD1 or TRBD2 (5 bases each). The CDR3 covers 13 residues. V was trimmed by 6 bases and J by 3 bases, leaving 15 bases between them. CDR1 is SQVTM, CDR2 ANQGSEA, per germline. CDR3 coding DNA: TGCAGCGTCCGGGACGTACCGGGCTACGAGCAGTACTTC. Its protein product is CSVRDVPGYEQYF.

This clonotype has just a few counts. V usage is TRBV4-3 and J usage is TRBJ2-2, with 7 bases matching TRBD2. With V trimmed by 1 base and J by 1 base, 6 bases remained unmatched. CDR3 length: 17 residues. Looked up from germline, CDR1 is LGHNA and CDR2 is YSLEER. The CDR3 loop is CASSQVITSENTGELFF. CDR3 sequence (DNA): TGCGCCAGCAGCCAAGTCATCACTAGCGAGAACACCGGGGAGCTGTTTTTT.

The chain has TRBV20-1 and TRBJ2-2; D gene ambiguous. Trimming shortened V by 0 bases and J by 4 bases, and 12 bases separated the two germline ends. This CDR3 is 15 amino acids long. Germline lookup yields CDR1 DFQATT and CDR2 SNEGSKA (reference sequence). Here the CDR3 reads CSARDHTVGTGELFF. The CDR3 nucleotides read TGCAGTGCTAGAGATCACACAGTCGGCACCGGGGAGCTGTTTTTT.

About this clonotype: This clone may be a read error of a much larger clone one base away. The chain uses TRBV9 and TRBJ2-2; D remains unclear. Germline V gives CDR1 SGDLS, CDR2 YYNGEE. The CDR3 totals 12 residues. CDR3 loop: CTSSVGPGELFF. Here the CDR3 DNA reads TGTACCAGCAGCGTGGGTCCCGGGGAGCTGTTTTTT.

With respect to this clonotype: Just one base apart from a much larger clone, this may be a read error. V usage is TRBV4-2 and J usage is TRBJ2-7; TRBD2 might be the D (5 bases). Germline CDR1 LGHNA, CDR2 YNFKEQ. V dropped 0 bases and J dropped 2 bases, with 14 bases sitting between them. The CDR3 is 16 residues long. CDR3 sequence: CASSQDRSSPPYEQYF. Written as DNA, the CDR3 is TGTGCCAGCAGCCAAGATAGGTCTAGCCCACCCTACGAGCAGTACTTC.

V usage is TRBV20-1 and J usage is TRBJ1-2; maybe TRBD1 (5 bases). V was cut by 7 bases and J by 4 bases, with 31 bases left in between. CDR1 is DFQATT and CDR2 is SNEGSKA in the germline V gene (reference sequence). This CDR3 comprises 18 residues. The CDR3 DNA follows: TGCAGTGGGACTAGGGAGACAGTCATATACCCGCAGAGCTATGGCTACACCTTC. Its translation is CSGTRETVIYPQSYGYTF.

This clonotype was seen more than once but under ten times. The rearrangement links TRBV12-3 or TRBV12-4 to TRBJ1-3; D ambiguous. The V and J ends lost 6 bases and 3 bases respectively, with 12 bases between them. CDR3 length: 14 amino acids. CDR3 DNA: TGTGCCAGCAGCCCTGTTTCTAGTGGAAACACCATATATTTT. It yields the protein CASSPVSSGNTIYF.

This clonotype was picked up many times. This sequence joins TRBV4-1 and TRBJ2-7; no reliable D call. The CDR3 length is 15 residues. The germline V and J ends were trimmed by 0 bases and 6 bases, with 15 bases remaining between them. CDR1 MGHRA and CDR2 YSYEKL come from the germline V gene. CDR3 residues: CASSQEGLGRGEQYF. The CDR3 DNA reads TGCGCCAGCAGCCAAGAAGGTCTGGGTAGAGGCGAGCAGTACTTC.

In its sample, this clonotype was seen many times. V gene TRBV4-3 combines with J gene TRBJ2-7; possibly TRBD1 for D (7 bases). This CDR3 has 15 amino acids. In germline, CDR1 is LGHNA, CDR2 YSLEER. The ends were cut back, 0 bases at V and 2 bases at J, with 11 bases in the middle. The DNA of the CDR3 is TGCGCCAGCAGCCAAGAGGCAGGGGGGACCTACGAGCAGTACTTC. Its translation: CASSQEAGGTYEQYF.

This clonotype was detected many times. This rearrangement joins TRBV6-2 or TRBV6-3 to TRBJ1-5, with D hard to call. This CDR3 is 12 amino acids long. Germline-derived CDR1 and CDR2 are MNHEY and SVGEGT. The V end lost 3 bases, the J end lost 3 bases, and 3 bases lay between the germline ends. DNA for the CDR3: TGTGCCAGCAGTTATGCCAATCAGCCCCAGCATTTT. Translated: CASSYANQPQHF.

This clonotype was found a few times. This chain joins TRBV27 and TRBJ1-4; 7 nucleotides line up with TRBD1. V gave up 5 bases and J gave up 7 bases; unmatched junction bases: 4. This CDR3 is built from 13 residues. Germline CDR1 reads MNHEY; CDR2 reads SMNVEV (reference sequence). CDR3 in amino acids: CASSHGTVEKLFF. CDR3 DNA sequence: TGTGCCAGCAGTCATGGGACAGTTGAAAAACTGTTTTTT.

This clonotype was observed a handful of times. The rearrangement joins TRBV2 to TRBJ2-3; D is ambiguous. Germline CDR1 SNHLY, CDR2 FYNNEI. The CDR3 totals 17 residues. The V gene lost 2 bases and the J gene lost 2 bases, with 17 bases spanning the gap. CDR3 nucleotides: TGTGCCAGCAGTGAACTTTGGGTCCCGCGAGACACAGATACGCAGTATTTT. This sequence encodes CASSELWVPRDTDTQYF. The full variable domain, rest sourced from reference TRBV2 and TRBJ2-3, is EPEVTQTPSHQVTQMGQEVILRCVPISNHLYFYWYRQILGQKVEFLVSFYNNEISEKSEIFDDQFSVERPDGSNFTLKIRSTKLEDSAMYFCASSELWVPRDTDTQYFGPGTRLTVL.

The chain is built from TRBV12-3 or TRBV12-4 and TRBJ2-7, with TRBD1 matching over 10 bases. With 7 bases clipped from V and 3 bases from J, the junction kept 6 bases outside the gene matches. The CDR3 covers 14 residues. Here the CDR3 reads CASTPTGGIYEQYF. The CDR3 coding sequence is TGTGCCAGCACCCCGACAGGGGGCATCTACGAGCAGTACTTC.

The chain links TRBV11-2 to TRBJ1-3; D ambiguous. V shed 6 bases and J shed 0 bases, with 12 bases lying between them. This CDR3 has 15 residues. CDR1 and CDR2 (germline): SGHAT, FQNNGV. CDR3 DNA: TGTGCCAGCAGTTACGGCGGGTTCTCTGGAAACACCATATATTTT. It codes for CASSYGGFSGNTIYF. The variable domain in full, completed from reference TRBV11-2 and TRBJ1-3, reads EAGVAQSPRYKIIEKRQSVAFWCNPISGHATLYWYQQILGQGPKLLIQFQNNGVVDDSQLPKDRFSAERLKGVDSTLKIQPAKLEDSAVYLCASSYGGFSGNTIYFGEGSWLTVV.

The genes are TRBV12-3 or TRBV12-4 and TRBJ2-3; 12 nucleotides match TRBD2. The CDR3 has 19 residues. V shed 5 bases and J 0 bases; nucleotides not matched to a gene: 12. The CDR3 spells CASSAGPLTSGGSTDTQYF. CDR3 DNA: TGTGCCAGCAGTGCGGGCCCCTTGACTAGCGGGGGAAGCACAGATACGCAGTATTTT.

This clonotype has ten or more counts. V usage is TRBV5-1 and J usage is TRBJ2-3, with 8 bases that match TRBD2. The CDR3 is 16 residues long. Germline V gives CDR1 SGHRS, CDR2 YFSETQ. The V gene end was trimmed by 3 bases and the J gene end by 5 bases; junction bases not matched to a gene: 11. CDR3 residues: CASSSYILAAEDTQYF. Written as DNA, the CDR3 is TGCGCCAGCAGCTCGTACATACTAGCGGCTGAAGATACGCAGTATTTT.

The sample holds many counts of this clonotype. The V call is TRBV14, the J call TRBJ2-3; no clear D. Trimming left V 5 bases short and J 2 bases short, with 8 bases between. Looked up from germline, CDR1 is SGHDN and CDR2 is FVKESK. This CDR3 contains 13 residues. In DNA, the CDR3 is TGTGCCAGCAGCGAGACATCCACAGATACGCAGTATTTT. Amino acid sequence: CASSETSTDTQYF.

This clonotype was counted only a few times. The chain joins TRBV6-2 or TRBV6-3 to TRBJ2-7, with D possibly TRBD2 on 6 matching bases. The CDR3 runs 15 residues. The V and J ends lost 0 bases and 0 bases respectively, with 9 bases between them. Germline CDR1 and CDR2: MNHEY and SVGEGT. The CDR3 DNA reads as TGTGCCAGCAGTTACTCCTGGGACTCCTCCTACGAGCAGTACTTC. Protein product: CASSYSWDSSYEQYF.

The V and J genes are TRBV27 and TRBJ2-7; possibly TRBD2 for D (6 bases). CDR1 is MNHEY, CDR2 SMNVEV, per germline (reference sequence). The CDR3 spans 14 residues. V lost 5 bases, J lost 9 bases, and 20 bases lay in between. The CDR3 region has the DNA TGTGCCAGCAGTCCGGAAATCCCTAGCGCCGCGCAGTACTTC. Translating gives CASSPEIPSAAQYF.

This clonotype was observed a few times. The V call is TRBV9, the J call TRBJ2-5; D unresolved. This CDR3 is 15 amino acids long. Per the germline V gene, CDR1 is SGDLS and CDR2 is YYNGEE. V lost 0 bases, J lost 2 bases, and 11 bases lay in between. The CDR3 nucleotides are TGTGCCAGCAGCGTAGCTGGCAGGCCGCAAGAGACCCAGTACTTC. This encodes CASSVAGRPQETQYF.

The gene calls are TRBV6-5 and TRBJ2-7; D remains unclear. Germline-derived CDR1 and CDR2 are MNHEY and SVGAGI. CDR3 length: 15 amino acids. V was cut by 0 bases and J by 0 bases, with 9 bases left in between. The CDR3 sequence is CASSYSGQSSYEQYF. The CDR3 coding sequence is TGTGCCAGCAGTTACTCTGGCCAGAGCTCCTACGAGCAGTACTTC.

The sample holds many counts of this clonotype. The chain combines TRBV30 with TRBJ1-4; no firm D call. The V and J ends lost 0 bases and 8 bases respectively, with 7 bases between them. Germline lookup yields CDR1 GTSNPN and CDR2 SVGIG (reference sequence). CDR3 size: 12 residues. The CDR3 region is CAWSVFGEKLFF. DNA for the CDR3: TGTGCCTGGAGTGTATTCGGGGAAAAACTGTTTTTT. Supplemented by reference TRBV30 and TRBJ1-4, the full variable domain reads SQTIHQWPATLVQPVGSPLSLECTVEGTSNPNLYWYRQAAGRGLQLLFYSVGIGQISSEVPQNLSASRPQDRQFILSSKKLLLSDSGFYLCAWSVFGEKLFFGSGTQLSVL.

This chain joins TRBV7-9 and TRBJ2-5, with 9 bases identical to TRBD2. Germline V gene lookup returns CDR1 SEHNR and CDR2 FQNEAQ (reference sequence). The CDR3 is made up of 14 amino acids. The V gene end was trimmed by 1 base and the J gene end by 6 bases; junction bases not matched to a gene: 3. CDR3 nucleotides: TGTGCCAGCAGCTTAGGCGGGAGGGCAAAGACCCAGTACTTC. The encoded protein is CASSLGGRAKTQYF.

V is TRBV5-1 and J is TRBJ2-7, with TRBD1 as a possible D gene (6 bases). V was pared by 3 bases and J by 2 bases, with 12 bases between. The CDR3 consists of 14 residues. Germline values: CDR1 SGHRS, CDR2 YFSETQ. CDR3 coding DNA: TGCGCCAGCAGCTCCGGACAGATCACCTACGAGCAGTACTTC. Translating gives CASSSGQITYEQYF.

This clonotype has at least ten counts. The chain combines TRBV20-1 with TRBJ2-5; TRBD1 agrees at 9 bases. The CDR3 sequence is 15 residues long. Trimming at V came to 7 bases and at J to 2 bases, leaving 11 bases not matched to a gene. The germline CDR1 and CDR2 sequences are DFQATT and SNEGSKA (reference sequence). Here the CDR3 DNA reads TGCAGTGTCCAACAACTGGGACAGGGACAAGAGACCCAGTACTTC. Its protein is CSVQQLGQGQETQYF.

The V gene is TRBV5-8, the J gene TRBJ2-2; no clear D. Germline-derived CDR1 and CDR2 are SGHTS and YDEGEE. The CDR3 totals 14 residues. Trimming took off 2 bases at V and 4 bases at J, with 9 bases between the two ends. The CDR3 DNA is TGTGCCAGCAGCTTCGTCTACTCCACCGGGGAGCTGTTTTTT. Translating it yields CASSFVYSTGELFF.

This clonotype turned up a few times. This sequence joins TRBV6-5 and TRBJ1-1, with D hard to call. This CDR3 comprises 13 residues. Between the trimmed V and J ends, which lost 2 bases and 2 bases, there was a span of 6 bases. Germline lookup yields CDR1 MNHEY and CDR2 SVGAGI. The chain's CDR3 is CASSYESNTEAFF. CDR3 DNA: TGTGCCAGCAGTTACGAGTCTAACACTGAAGCTTTCTTT.